What follows are 15 T cell receptor beta chains derived from one specimen sequenced in a study of CD8+ T cells in alopecia areata (dated by TCRdb to the late 2010s). The library relied on the immunoSEQ multiplex PCR assay. To provide template for TCR sequencing, every sample had RNA extracted and reverse transcribed into cDNA. This is the immuneACCESS table as TCRdb keeps it, with only in-frame sequences that have V and J called. A part of the clones is gone; compared with another copy, unresolved V genes explain less than half, and the rest is unexplained. The sample counts around 100,000 clones, each observed more than once. The biggest ten clones account for 20% of the sample. Material for sequencing was lesional skin. Receptors originate from a C3H/HeJ mouse with alopecia areata. Mice from this strain have the MHC haplotype H2-k.

Many counts were recorded for this clone. Gene and germline names: mouse. With the read ending 4 residues before the CDR3 end, the germline J gene is used to fill in that end. The V gene is TRBV1, the J gene TRBJ2-7; 8 bases map to TRBD2. CDR1 is NSQYPW and CDR2 is LRSPGD in the germline V gene (reference sequence). Trimming at V came to 0 bases and at J to 3 bases, leaving 4 bases not matched to a gene. The CDR3 runs 15 residues. CDR3 bases read: TGCACCTGCAGTGCAGAGGGGGGGGCGCGCTAT. Protein sequence: CTCSAEGGARY. The entire CDR3 reads CTCSAEGGARYEQYF.

This clone was counted a few times. Germline and genes: mouse. The CDR3 goes on 4 residues after the read ends, and that part is filled in from the germline J gene. The chain is built from TRBV13-3 and TRBJ2-1; D unclear. Looked up from germline, CDR1 is NNHDY and CDR2 is SYVADS. This CDR3 is built from 12 residues. CDR3 region: CASSDRQAEQFF. The CDR3 bases that were read are TGTGCCAGCAGTGATCGCCAGGCT.

This clone was seen many times. Gene names are mouse gene names. CDR3 residues: CTCSARDRGQDTQYF. The covered CDR3 bases are TGCACCTGCAGTGCCCGGGACAGGGGACAAGAC. The chain links TRBV1 to TRBJ2-5, with 10 bases aligning to TRBD1. The read ends 4 residues early relative to the CDR3; the germline J gene fills the gap. Germline CDR1 and CDR2: NSQYPW and LRSPGD (reference sequence). The CDR3 is 15 amino acids. The V segment lost 3 bases and the J segment 3 bases; nucleotides outside the gene matches: 3.

Of note for this clone: Gene names denote mouse genes. The observed sequence ends 4 residues before the CDR3 terminus, with the missing tail filled in from the germline J gene. The gene calls are TRBV13-1 and TRBJ2-2, with D unclear. CDR3 length: 11 residues. Trimming cost V 6 bases and J 2 bases, with 2 bases left between them. Germline CDR1 and CDR2: NSHNY and SYGAGN. The sequenced part of the CDR3 DNA is TGTGCCAGCAAGAACACCGGG. Translated: CASKNTG. The CDR3 reads in full as CASKNTGQLYF.

Comments on this clone: Gene names are mouse gene names. The read ends 4 residues before the CDR3 terminus; that terminus is restored from the germline J gene. The chain couples TRBV13-3 to TRBJ2-5; TRBD2 matches at 7 bases. Germline loops: CDR1 NNHDY, CDR2 SYVADS. The CDR3 is 14 amino acids. The CDR3 here is CASSDWGRIDTQYF. Partial CDR3 DNA: TGTGCCAGCAGTGACTGGGGGAGGATAGAC.

In regard to this clone: Gene names and germline match the mouse. The sequence runs out 4 residues before the end of the CDR3; the remainder is reconstructed from the germline J gene. The chain links TRBV19 to TRBJ1-4, with 8 nucleotides matching TRBD1. CDR1 and CDR2 (germline): FNHDT, SITEND (reference sequence). The CDR3 runs 15 residues. CDR3 bases read: TGTGCCAGCAGCCATCAGGGGGCGCGGGGCGAA. This gives the protein CASSHQGARGE. The full CDR3 protein is CASSHQGARGERLFF.

To note about this clone: Each gene name is a mouse one. CDR3 loop: CTCSRQSNSDYTF. CDR3 DNA, as far as it was read: TGCACCTGCAGTCGACAGTCAAACTCC. The chain has TRBV1 and TRBJ1-2; possibly TRBD1 for D (5 bases). The read ends 4 residues before the CDR3 terminus; that terminus is restored from the germline J gene. Germline V lookup: CDR1 NSQYPW, CDR2 LRSPGD (reference sequence). V was pared by 5 bases and J by 0 bases, with 7 bases between. The CDR3 has 13 amino acids.

Points on this clone: Gene names follow the mouse nomenclature. The read terminates 4 residues before the CDR3 end, so the remaining end is supplied by the germline J gene. The J gene is TRBJ2-3, the V gene TRBV19; 9 bases align to TRBD1. The CDR3 has 15 residues. The V gene's germline CDR1 is FNHDT and CDR2 SITEND (reference sequence). The junction had 7 bases not matched to a gene; V was cut back by 5 bases and J by 3 bases. CDR3 DNA (partial): TGTGCCAGCAGCCGCGGACAGGGGTGGGCAGAA. This gives the protein CASSRGQGWAE. In full, the CDR3 reads CASSRGQGWAETLYF.

This clone was detected only a few times. Here the gene names and germline are mouse. The observed sequence ends 4 residues before the CDR3 terminus, with the missing tail filled in from the germline J gene. The chain joins TRBV1 to TRBJ2-3, with D possibly matching TRBD1 (5 bases). This CDR3 is built from 15 residues. V was cut by 3 bases and J by 0 bases, with 10 bases left in between. The germline V gene has CDR1 NSQYPW and CDR2 LRSPGD (reference sequence). This chain's CDR3 is CTCSAQGFSAETLYF. Partial CDR3 DNA: TGCACCTGCAGTGCCCAGGGTTTTAGTGCAGAA.

This clone came up a few times. The listed genes are named as in mouse. The read ends 4 residues before the CDR3 terminus; that terminus is restored from the germline J gene. The chain combines TRBV19 with TRBJ1-4; 7 bases match TRBD1. Per the germline V gene, CDR1 is FNHDT and CDR2 is SITEND (reference sequence). The trim removed 6 bases at V and 4 bases at J, leaving 9 bases unmatched. This CDR3 is 15 amino acids long. CDR3 amino acids: CASNGGGQNNERLFF. The CDR3 bases that were read are TGTGCCAGCAATGGGGGGGGACAGAACAACGAA.

This clone showed up just a few times. Gene names and germline match the mouse. The read gets to within 4 residues of the CDR3 end, and the germline J gene fills in the rest. The chain recombines TRBV13-2 with TRBJ2-5, with TRBD2 matching 9 bases. The CDR3 is made up of 15 amino acids. Losses at the gene ends were 1 base for V and 3 bases for J; bases not matched to a gene: 3. Per the germline V gene, CDR1 is NNHNN and CDR2 is SYGAGS (reference sequence). CDR3 DNA (partial): TGTGCCAGCGGTGATAGGCTGGGGGGGCAAGAC. This codes for CASGDRLGGQD. The whole CDR3 sequence reads CASGDRLGGQDTQYF.

As concerns this clone: Gene and germline names: mouse. The CDR3 goes on 4 residues after the read ends, and that part is filled in from the germline J gene. The chain combines TRBV13-3 with TRBJ2-3; 10 positions match TRBD2. The germline gives CDR1 NNHDY, CDR2 SYVADS. The CDR3 sequence is 16 residues long. V shed 5 bases and J 2 bases; nucleotides not matched to a gene: 8. The CDR3: CASRNDWGVDAETLYF. The sequenced CDR3 bases are TGTGCCAGCAGGAATGACTGGGGGGTTGATGCAGAA.

Regarding this clone: Gene names are mouse gene names. CDR3 sequence reads: CTCSADPGLGEDTQYF. CDR3 DNA (partial): TGCACCTGCAGTGCAGATCCGGGACTGGGGGAAGAC. The J gene is TRBJ2-5, the V gene TRBV1, with 11 bases identical to TRBD2. The read halts 4 residues ahead of the CDR3 end, with the missing end drawn from the germline J gene. This CDR3 spans 16 amino acids. CDR1 is NSQYPW and CDR2 is LRSPGD in the germline V gene (reference sequence).

This clone turned up a few times. The germline and genes are mouse ones. The covered CDR3 bases are TGTGCCAGCAGTGGGGACAGGGGGACCGAA. Protein product: CASSGDRGTE. The full-length CDR3 reads as CASSGDRGTERLFF. The rearrangement links TRBV13-1 to TRBJ1-4, with TRBD1 matching 11 bases. The CDR3 end is not reached by the read, which stops 4 residues before it; the germline J gene fills it in. The CDR3 runs 14 residues. Germline values: CDR1 NSHNY, CDR2 SYGAGN. The full variable domain, in which reference TRBV13-1 and TRBJ1-4 provide the parts outside the CDR3, is EAAVTQSPRNKVTVTGGNVTLSCRQTNSHNYMYWYRQDTGHGLRLIHYSYGAGNLRIGDVPDGYKATRTTQEDFFLLLELASPSQTSLYFCASSGDRGTERLFFGHGTKLSVL.

This clone was counted only a few times. These gene names are mouse names. The sequenced fragment ends 4 residues before the CDR3 boundary, so the rest is inferred from the germline J gene. This chain links TRBV13-3 with TRBJ2-1; TRBD2 aligns across 8 bases. The length of the CDR3 is 15 residues. The germline V gene has CDR1 NNHDY and CDR2 SYVADS. The CDR3 loop is CASSGGTGWGAEQFF. The sequenced part of the CDR3 DNA is TGTGCCAGCAGTGGCGGGACTGGCTGGGGAGCT.